This T cell receptor beta chain was found in a study of CD8+ T cells in alopecia areata (dated by TCRdb to 2016 to 2018). Study-level background: The treated patients, all with moderate-to-severe alopecia areata, were enrolled in an open-label pilot trial of oral tofacitinib given at 5 to 10 mg twice daily. High-throughput TCRbeta sequencing was used to examine T cell clonal expansion in alopecia areata in both the C3H/HeJ mouse model and human patients. immunoSEQ multiplex PCR using 35 Vbeta forward primers and 13 Jbeta reverse primers was used to amplify TCRbeta CDR3 regions. In humans, TCRbeta sequencing was performed on scalp tissue and on sorted CD4+ and CD8+ peripheral blood T cells from healthy controls and from patients with patchy or totalis/universalis alopecia areata. RNA was extracted with the PAXgene miRNA kit for fixed scalp, the miRNeasy kit for PBMCs, and the RNeasy kit for mouse skin. Patients stayed on tofacitinib for 6 to 18 months and then had 6 months of follow-up off drug so that delayed response and recurrence could be assessed. Biopsies were taken from tofacitinib-treated patients at baseline and at 4 and 24 weeks of treatment, and a later scalp biopsy was taken in several of the tofacitinib-treated patients. Clonality in the scalp was compared among normal scalp (n=4), patchy alopecia areata scalp (n=8), and alopecia totalis/universalis scalp (n=8). General conclusions and limits of the study: Compared with mice, TCR sequences shared between patients were less clear, possibly partly because of HLA diversity across the patient population. Unlike mouse skin, which is dominated by gammadelta T cells, normal human skin has resident alphabeta T cells that are also sequenced, and this complicates analysis of the scalp TCR repertoire. Compared with normal scalp, lesional scalp, particularly in alopecia totalis/universalis, had higher clonality and more expanded CD8+ clones, which suggests antigenic drive.

Its CDR3 holds 14 amino acids, cysteine through phenylalanine. Only the CDR3 part of the read is kept: 42 bases, read in frame from the first base. The V end loses 2 bases and the J end loses 0 bases, and a stretch of 8 bases separates them. CDR1 MNHEY and CDR2 SVGAGI were looked up in the germline V gene. Of note for this clone: Its antigen specificity is not known. No base qualities exist here, and no much larger clone lies one base off it.

What this sample's time point label stands for: baseline before oral tofacitinib. Lesional scalp punch biopsies and peripheral blood were obtained from alopecia areata patients. PBMCs were separated by density centrifugation and stained for CD3, CD4 and CD8, after which CD4+ and CD8+ T cells were sorted on a FACSAria. Library construction relied on the immunoSEQ multiplex PCR assay. To provide template for TCR sequencing, every sample had RNA extracted and reverse transcribed into cDNA. SuperScript III was used for first-strand cDNA synthesis, primed with a 2:1 mix of oligo-dT and random hexamers. A synthetic immune receptor repertoire was used to assess amplification bias, and residual bias was removed computationally. The paper's data handling went like this. Raw reads were preprocessed to remove errors, and CDR3 was defined by IMGT conventions from the conserved cysteine to phenylalanine. To get clonality, Shannon entropy was normalized by log2 of the number of productive unique TCRs and the result was subtracted from 1. Scalp TCRbeta sequences were cross-referenced with sorted blood CD4 and CD8 repertoires so that the CD4 or CD8 identity of scalp clones could be inferred. The table was pulled from immuneACCESS by TCRdb, which kept in-frame rearrangements only. Such tables lose some clones; where checked, under half of the loss comes from unresolved V genes, and the rest has no known cause. From that table come the V and J calls and clone size; the DNA was used to work out D and trimming. The sample table holds more than 150,000 clones, of which approximately 56% were seen once. The ten largest clones take up 14% to 15% of the sample.

The sample consisted of CD4+ T cells sorted from blood, taken at week 0. The receptor comes from a human donor with alopecia areata. In this chain, TRBV6-5 is recombined with TRBJ2-7, with the D gene not confidently named. This receptor has the CDR3 CASSYDWSSYEQYF. The sequenced DNA is TGTGCCAGCAGTTACGATTGGAGCTCCTACGAGCAGTACTTC.